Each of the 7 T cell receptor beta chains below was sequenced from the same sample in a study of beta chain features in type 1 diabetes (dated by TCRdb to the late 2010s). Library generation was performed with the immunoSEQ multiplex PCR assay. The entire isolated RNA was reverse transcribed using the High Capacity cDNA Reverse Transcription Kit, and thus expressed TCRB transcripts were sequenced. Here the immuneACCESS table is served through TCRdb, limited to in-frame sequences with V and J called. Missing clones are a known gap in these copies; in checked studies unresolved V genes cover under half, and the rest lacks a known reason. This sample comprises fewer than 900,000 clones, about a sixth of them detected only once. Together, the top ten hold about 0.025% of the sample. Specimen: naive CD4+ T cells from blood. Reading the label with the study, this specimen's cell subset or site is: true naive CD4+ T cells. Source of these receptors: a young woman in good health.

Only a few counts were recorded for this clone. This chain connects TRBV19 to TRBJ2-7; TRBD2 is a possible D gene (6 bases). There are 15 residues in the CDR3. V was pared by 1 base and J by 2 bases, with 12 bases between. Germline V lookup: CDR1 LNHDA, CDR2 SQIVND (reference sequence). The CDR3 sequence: CASSIGGRTTYEQYF. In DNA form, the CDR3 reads TGTGCCAGTAGTATAGGTGGGCGGACTACCTACGAGCAGTACTTC. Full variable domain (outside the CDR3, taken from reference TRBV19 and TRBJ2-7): DGGITQSPKYLFRKEGQNVTLSCEQNLNHDAMYWYRQDPGQGLRLIYYSQIVNDFQKGDIAEGYSVSREKKESFPLTVTSAQKNPTAFYLCASSIGGRTTYEQYFGPGTRLTVT.

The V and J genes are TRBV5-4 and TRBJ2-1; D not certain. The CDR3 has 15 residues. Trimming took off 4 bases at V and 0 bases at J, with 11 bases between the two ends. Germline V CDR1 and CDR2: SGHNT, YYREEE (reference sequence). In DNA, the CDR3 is TGTGCCAGCAGCCGCGATAAGAGCTCCTACAATGAGCAGTTCTTC. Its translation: CASSRDKSSYNEQFF.

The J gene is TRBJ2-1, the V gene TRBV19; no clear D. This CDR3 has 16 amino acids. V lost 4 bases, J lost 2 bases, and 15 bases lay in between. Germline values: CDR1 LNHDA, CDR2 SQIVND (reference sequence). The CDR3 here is CASSTRATLTYNEQFF. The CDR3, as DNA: TGTGCCAGTAGTACACGTGCGACTCTAACCTACAATGAGCAGTTCTTC.

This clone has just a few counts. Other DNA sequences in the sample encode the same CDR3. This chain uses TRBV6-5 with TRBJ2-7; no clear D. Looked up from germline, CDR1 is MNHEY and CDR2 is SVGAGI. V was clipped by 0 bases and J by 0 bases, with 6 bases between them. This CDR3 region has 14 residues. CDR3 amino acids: CASSYSASSYEQYF. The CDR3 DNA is TGTGCCAGCAGTTACTCAGCCAGCTCCTACGAGCAGTACTTC.

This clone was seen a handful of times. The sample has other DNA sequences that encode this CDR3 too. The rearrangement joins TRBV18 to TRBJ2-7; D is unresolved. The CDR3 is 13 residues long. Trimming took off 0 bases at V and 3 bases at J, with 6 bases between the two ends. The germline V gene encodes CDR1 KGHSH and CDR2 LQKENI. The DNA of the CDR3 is TGTGCCAGCTCACCACCTTCCGGCTACGAGCAGTACTTC. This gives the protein CASSPPSGYEQYF.

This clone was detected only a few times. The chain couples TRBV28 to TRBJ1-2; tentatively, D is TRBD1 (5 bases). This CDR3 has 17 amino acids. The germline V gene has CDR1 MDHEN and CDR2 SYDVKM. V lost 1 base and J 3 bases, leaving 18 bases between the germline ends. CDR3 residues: CASSLSLTGGWDYGYTF. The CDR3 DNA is TGTGCCAGCAGTTTATCCCTAACTGGGGGATGGGACTATGGCTACACCTTC.

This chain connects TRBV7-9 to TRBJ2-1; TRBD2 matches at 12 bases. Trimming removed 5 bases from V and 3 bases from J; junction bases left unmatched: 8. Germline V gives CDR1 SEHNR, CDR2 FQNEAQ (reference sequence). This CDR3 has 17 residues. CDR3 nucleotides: TGTGCCAGCAGCCCCAACCTAGCGGGAGGGCGCTACAATGAGCAGTTCTTC. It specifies CASSPNLAGGRYNEQFF.